Listed below are T cell receptor beta chains from one sample, sequenced in a study of blood T cell repertoires in COVID-19. The repertoire was sequenced with immunoSEQ multiplex PCR; TCRdb's copy has only in-frame clones and lacks some. Of 240,000 or so clones in the sample, around 88% were seen once. Sequences were obtained from PBMCs or T cells enriched from blood (not recorded which). The receptor set was obtained from a man between 35 and 55 years old who had recovered from COVID-19. Each CDR3 is given with its conserved first and last residue. The order of the fields is D gene, V gene, clone size, J gene, CDR3 DNA, CDR3 protein. The D gene is left open where the match is weak. Clone size is not always given. Where it is, it says once, few, many or a class for expanded clones.

-	TRBV29-1	-	TRBJ1-2	TGCAGCGTTGAAGGGGGGCGCGGCTATGGCTACACCTTC	CSVEGGRGYGYTF
TRBD1	TRBV5-8	-	TRBJ2-1	TGTGCCAGCAGCCGGGGACAGGGGTTTTCTGAGCAGTTCTTC	CASSRGQGFSEQFF
-	TRBV27	-	TRBJ1-4	TGTGCCAGCAGTTTCTCAGGGTTTGAAAAACTGTTTTTT	CASSFSGFEKLFF
-	TRBV19	-	TRBJ1-1	TGTGCCAGTACACTCAGGGGATGGGGGAACACTGAAGCTTTCTTT	CASTLRGWGNTEAFF
TRBD1	TRBV3-1/TRBV3-2	-	TRBJ1-2	TGTGCCAGCAGCCCCCAGACAGGGCTGAGTCGGAGATTTGGCTACACCTTC	CASSPQTGLSRRFGYTF
TRBD2	TRBV28	-	TRBJ2-1	TGTGCCAGCAGTTTTCGATTACTAGCGGGAGCCAATGAGCAGTTCTTC	CASSFRLLAGANEQFF
TRBD2	TRBV9	once	TRBJ2-5	TGTGCCAGCAGCGTAGGGGTAGCGGGAGCCCAAGAGACCCAGTACTTC	CASSVGVAGAQETQYF
TRBD1	TRBV4-3	-	TRBJ2-6	TGCGCCAGCAGCCCTGACAGGGCTGGGGCCAACGTCCTGACTTTC	CASSPDRAGANVLTF
TRBD1	TRBV27	-	TRBJ1-2	TGTGCCAGCAGTAGGGACAGCGTCATCTATGGCTACACCTTC	CASSRDSVIYGYTF
-	TRBV4-1	-	TRBJ2-7	TGCGCCAGCAGCCAAGGCGTGGGGCCGAGCTACGAGCAGTACTTC	CASSQGVGPSYEQYF
-	TRBV2	-	TRBJ2-1	TGTGCCAGCAGTGGGGGTCCAGGGGCCACTTACAATGAGCAGTTCTTC	CASSGGPGATYNEQFF
-	TRBV9	-	TRBJ2-1	TGTGCCAGCAGAGGAAATGAGGTTGGCAATGAGCAGTTCTTC	CASRGNEVGNEQFF
-	TRBV5-1	-	TRBJ2-5	TGCGCCAGCAGCGACCATTTCGGGACTCAAAGAGAGACCCAGTACTTC	CASSDHFGTQRETQYF
-	TRBV5-1	once	TRBJ1-1	TGCGCCAGCACTCTCGGTTTGAACACTGAAGCTTTCTTT	CASTLGLNTEAFF
-	TRBV5-1	-	TRBJ1-1	TGCGCCAGCAGCTTGCAGGGCATGAACACTGAAGCTTTCTTT	CASSLQGMNTEAFF
-	TRBV7-8	-	TRBJ1-2	TGTGCCAGCAGCTTCCCCGGGGGACCCAACTATGGCTACACCTTC	CASSFPGGPNYGYTF
-	TRBV16	-	TRBJ2-1	TGTGCCAGCAGCCAACCCAGGGGACCGGGGGGCCCCAATGAGCAGTTCTTC	CASSQPRGPGGPNEQFF
TRBD1	TRBV28	-	TRBJ2-5	TGTGCCAGCAGTTTAGTCGGACAGGGCTGGGAGACCCAGTACTTC	CASSLVGQGWETQYF
TRBD1	TRBV5-1	-	TRBJ1-5	TGCGCCAGCAGCTTGGGAAGGGCAGGGGGAAGTTCGGAGCCCCAGCATTTT	CASSLGRAGGSSEPQHF
-	TRBV2	-	TRBJ1-1	TGTGCCAGCAGTAGCAGGGATTATTACCCTGAAGCTTTCTTT	CASSSRDYYPEAFF
-	TRBV11-3	once	TRBJ2-2	TGTGCCAGCAGCTTCAATTTGAACACCGGGGAGCTGTTTTTT	CASSFNLNTGELFF
TRBD1	TRBV28	-	TRBJ2-5	TGTGCCAGTCGGAGGGGTCATCAGGGGGCCGGGGAGACCCAGTACTTC	CASRRGHQGAGETQYF
-	TRBV3-1/TRBV3-2	-	TRBJ1-1	TGTGCCAGCAGCCAAGGTCGGGGTTGGAACACTGAAGCTTTCTTT	CASSQGRGWNTEAFF
TRBD2	TRBV27	-	TRBJ2-1	TGTGCCAGCGGAAAACTAGCGGGAGTAAGCAATGAGCAGTTCTTC	CASGKLAGVSNEQFF
-	TRBV4-2	-	TRBJ1-2	TGTGCCAGCAGCCAGGGCGGGGGCTACACCTTC	CASSQGGGYTF
TRBD2	TRBV28	-	TRBJ2-7	TGTGCTACGTCGAGCGGGAGGGTCAACGAGCAGTACTTC	CATSSGRVNEQYF
TRBD2	TRBV29-1	-	TRBJ2-7	TGCAGCGTTGTGGGGGAAAGCGGGGGGTTCTCCTACGAGCAGTACTTC	CSVVGESGGFSYEQYF
-	TRBV29-1	-	TRBJ2-1	TGCAGCGTTGACTCACTTACCGAGGGGCAGTTCTTC	CSVDSLTEGQFF
TRBD2	TRBV7-2	-	TRBJ2-3	TGTGCCAGCAGCTTAGGTCTAGCGGGAATCACAGATACGCAGTATTTT	CASSLGLAGITDTQYF
-	TRBV6-2/TRBV6-3	once	TRBJ2-7	TGTGCCAGCAGCCTACACTCCTACGAGCAGTACTTC	CASSLHSYEQYF
TRBD1	TRBV7-9	-	TRBJ1-2	TGTGCCAGCAGCTTAGCGGACAGGATCCGGGCGATATATGGCTACACCTTC	CASSLADRIRAIYGYTF
-	TRBV12-3/TRBV12-4	-	TRBJ2-2	TGTGCCAGCAGATCCTCGGAGACCGGGGAGCTGTTTTTT	CASRSSETGELFF
-	TRBV7-2	-	TRBJ1-2	TGTGCCAGCAGCTTAGCGCGTAGAGGCTACACCTTC	CASSLARRGYTF
-	TRBV10-3	-	TRBJ1-5	TGTGCCATCAGGAGGGTTGAGGATCAGCCCCAGCATTTT	CAIRRVEDQPQHF
-	TRBV13	-	TRBJ1-1	TGTGCCAGCAGCTTAGGCCTAGCTGAAGCTTTCTTT	CASSLGLAEAFF
-	TRBV14	-	TRBJ1-6	TGTGCCAGCAGCCAGGAGTTCCAGGGTTCCTATAATTCACCCCTCCACTTT	CASSQEFQGSYNSPLHF
-	TRBV27	-	TRBJ2-1	TGTGCCAGCAGTTCCAGGGATTCCCTCTACAATGAGCAGTTCTTC	CASSSRDSLYNEQFF
-	TRBV10-3	-	TRBJ2-7	TGTGCCATGGGGGCTTTAAGCGGGACCGACGAGCAGTACTTC	CAMGALSGTDEQYF
TRBD1	TRBV19	-	TRBJ1-6	TGTGCCAGTAGTGTAACCGGGACAGGGGATAATTCACCCCTCCACTTT	CASSVTGTGDNSPLHF
-	TRBV27	-	TRBJ2-2	TGTGCCAGCAGTTTAAGAGGGTATGCCGGGGAGCTGTTTTTT	CASSLRGYAGELFF
-	TRBV5-8	-	TRBJ2-3	TGTGCCAGCAGCTTCAAACCGACGGGTCGCGATACGCAGTATTTT	CASSFKPTGRDTQYF
TRBD1	TRBV5-4	few	TRBJ2-7	TGTGCCAGCAGCCCTGGACAGGGGACGGGATCCTACGAGCAGTACTTC	CASSPGQGTGSYEQYF
TRBD2	TRBV5-4	few	TRBJ2-2	TGTGCCAGCAGCTTAGGACTAGCACACACCGGGGAGCTGTTTTTT	CASSLGLAHTGELFF
-	TRBV4-1	-	TRBJ1-4	TGCGCCAGCAGCCAGGGGAGGGGAGAAAAACTGTTTTTT	CASSQGRGEKLFF
TRBD1	TRBV28	once	TRBJ2-5	TGTGCCAGCAGTGACGACAGGGGGCAAGAGACCCAGTACTTC	CASSDDRGQETQYF
TRBD2	TRBV13	-	TRBJ2-3	TGTGCCAGCAGCTTAACCTCTCCGGGGGGGGGCACAGATACGCAGTATTTT	CASSLTSPGGGTDTQYF
-	TRBV24-1	-	TRBJ1-5	TGTGCCACCAGTGGAGGTTCCTATAATCAGCCCCAGCATTTT	CATSGGSYNQPQHF
TRBD1	TRBV7-9	-	TRBJ2-7	TGTGCCAGCAGCTTAGACAGGGGGCAGCAGTACTTC	CASSLDRGQQYF